This T cell receptor beta chain was sequenced in a study of cytomegalovirus exposure and HLA in healthy donors. Amplification used 60 Vbeta primers and 13 Jbeta primers. TCRdb's table, derived via immunoSEQ multiplex PCR, lists solely in-frame clones and lacks some. The sample has 150,000 to 250,000 clones; approximately 78% are singletons. V shed 0 bases and J shed 4 bases, with 5 bases lying between them. Germline V gene data show CDR1 as SGHRS and CDR2 as YFSETQ. The CDR3 runs 14 residues. Overall study results and limits: It was reportedly the case that the classifier diagnosed cytomegalovirus status with high specificity and sensitivity. Several of the most significant clusters appeared, in a later analysis, to be linked to common viral pathogens. In a later analysis, TCR beta V- and J-gene trimming was associated with a missense DCLRE1C variant.

A note on this clone: Antigen: not known.

This TCR was sampled from a woman in her forties or fifties in good health and CMV-seropositive. The gene calls are TRBV5-1 and TRBJ1-6; D perhaps matches TRBD1 (5 bases). The sequenced sample consisted of PBMCs. CDR3 in amino acids: CASSLEGYNSPLHF. CDR3 DNA sequence: TGCGCCAGCAGCTTGGAGGGGTATAATTCACCCCTCCACTTT.